The sequence of this TCR beta chain was determined in a study of technical replicates of blood from a few donors. The repertoire was sequenced with immunoSEQ multiplex PCR; TCRdb's copy has only in-frame clones and lacks some. The sample carries around 81,000 clones, 80% to 90% recorded once. Trimming removed 9 bases at V and 7 bases at J, with 22 bases between. The germline V gene encodes CDR1 SNHLY and CDR2 FYNNEI. The CDR3 contains 16 residues. This chain uses TRBV2 with TRBJ1-6; a weak D match, TRBD1 (6 bases). Sequencing was done on a sample of PBMCs. The TCR was taken from a human donor in good health. Some clones in this sample may be carry-over from other donors' samples. The CDR3 reads CASSLQGILLNSPLHF. CDR3 nucleotides: TGTGCCAGTTCTCTACAGGGAATTCTTCTGAATTCACCCCTCCACTTT.